Sequencing of this TCR beta chain was carried out in a study of blood T cell repertoires in COVID-19. Study-level information: Specimens from acute and convalescent COVID-19 originated in the United States, Italy and Spain. PBMCs, B-cell-depleted T cells, or T cells were the source of the cDNA or gDNA that made up the material.

The Seattle patients joined while their infection was active and were tracked longitudinally afterward. Study processing details: Nucleated cell number was recorded as an estimate derived from reference gene primer amplification. Sequenced by immunoSEQ multiplex PCR; TCRdb stores in-frame clones only, minus some. V and J calls and clone size are those listed in that table; D and trimming were worked out from the DNA. The sample consists of 130,000 to 150,000 clones, 75% to 90% of them appearing once. CDR3 size: 17 residues. V was clipped by 3 bases and J by 3 bases; unmatched bases: 12. The germline gives CDR1 MDHEN, CDR2 SYDVKM.

The chain is built from TRBV28 and TRBJ2-5; TRBD2 agrees at 8 bases. This TCR came from a man aged 18-30 years with COVID-19, enrolled during active disease. What was sequenced was peripheral blood. The DNA of the CDR3 is TGTGCCAGCAGTTTCCCGCCCAGCGGGAGTTATGAAGAGACCCAGTACTTC. Translation gives CASSFPPSGSYEETQYF.